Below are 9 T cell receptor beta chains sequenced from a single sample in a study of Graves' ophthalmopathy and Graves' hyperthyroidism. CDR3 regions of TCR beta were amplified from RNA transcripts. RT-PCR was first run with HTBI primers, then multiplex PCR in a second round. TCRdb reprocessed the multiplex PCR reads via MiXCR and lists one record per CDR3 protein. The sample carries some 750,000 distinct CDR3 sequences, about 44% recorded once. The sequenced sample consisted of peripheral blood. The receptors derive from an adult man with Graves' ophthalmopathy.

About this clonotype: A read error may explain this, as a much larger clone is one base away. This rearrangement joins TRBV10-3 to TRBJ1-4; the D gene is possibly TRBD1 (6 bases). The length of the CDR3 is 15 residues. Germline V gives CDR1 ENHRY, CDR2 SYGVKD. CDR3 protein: CASSESKQGPEKLFF. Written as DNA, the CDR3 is TGTGCCAGCAGTGAGTCGAAACAGGGCCCTGAAAAACTGTTTTTT.

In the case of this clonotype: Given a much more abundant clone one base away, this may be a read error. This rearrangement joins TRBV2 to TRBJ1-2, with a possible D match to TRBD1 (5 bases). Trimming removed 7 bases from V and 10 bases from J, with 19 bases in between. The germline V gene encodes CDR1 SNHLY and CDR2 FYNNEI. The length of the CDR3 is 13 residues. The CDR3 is CASNRRQGKDYTF. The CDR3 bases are TGTGCCAGCAATCGAAGGCAGGGCAAGGACTACACCTTC.

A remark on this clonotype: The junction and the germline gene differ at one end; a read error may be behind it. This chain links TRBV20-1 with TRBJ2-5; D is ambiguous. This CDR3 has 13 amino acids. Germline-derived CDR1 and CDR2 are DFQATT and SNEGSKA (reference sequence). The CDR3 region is CSAGEAGKETQYF. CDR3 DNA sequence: TGCAGTGCTGGAGAGGCTGGGAAAGAGACCCAGTACTTC.

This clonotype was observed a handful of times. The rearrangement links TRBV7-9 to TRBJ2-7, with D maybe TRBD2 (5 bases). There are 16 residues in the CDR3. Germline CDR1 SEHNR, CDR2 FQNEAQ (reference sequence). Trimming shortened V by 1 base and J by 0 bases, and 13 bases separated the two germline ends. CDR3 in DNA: TGTGCCAGCAGCTTAGTGGTTACTGGGAGCTCCTACGAGCAGTACTTC. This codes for CASSLVVTGSSYEQYF.

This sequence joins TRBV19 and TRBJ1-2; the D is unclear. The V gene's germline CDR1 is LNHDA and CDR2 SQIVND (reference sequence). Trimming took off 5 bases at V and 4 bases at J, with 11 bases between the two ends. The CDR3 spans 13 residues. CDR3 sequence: CASSQDYFYGYTF. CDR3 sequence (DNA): TGTGCCAGTAGTCAGGACTACTTCTATGGCTACACCTTC.

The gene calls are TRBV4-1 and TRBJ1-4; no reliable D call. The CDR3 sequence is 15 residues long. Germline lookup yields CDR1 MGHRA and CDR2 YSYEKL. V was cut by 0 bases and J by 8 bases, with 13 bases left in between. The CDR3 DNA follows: TGCGCCAGCAGCCAAGATCCGGCGACACCCGAAAAACTGTTTTTT. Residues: CASSQDPATPEKLFF.

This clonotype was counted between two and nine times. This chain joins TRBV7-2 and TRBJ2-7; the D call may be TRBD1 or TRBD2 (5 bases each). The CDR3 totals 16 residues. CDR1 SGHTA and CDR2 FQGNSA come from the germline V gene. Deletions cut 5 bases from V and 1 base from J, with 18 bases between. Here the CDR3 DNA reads TGTGCCAGCAGCCCAGAGGGACCCTCTGGTTCCTACGAGCAGTACTTC. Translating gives CASSPEGPSGSYEQYF.

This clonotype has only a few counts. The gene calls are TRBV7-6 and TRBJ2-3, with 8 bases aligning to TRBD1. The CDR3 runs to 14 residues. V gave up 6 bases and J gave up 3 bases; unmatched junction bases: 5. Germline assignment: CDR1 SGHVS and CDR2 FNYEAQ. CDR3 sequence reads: CASRSGTGTDTQYF. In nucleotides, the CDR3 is TGTGCCAGCAGATCCGGGACAGGAACAGATACGCAGTATTTT.

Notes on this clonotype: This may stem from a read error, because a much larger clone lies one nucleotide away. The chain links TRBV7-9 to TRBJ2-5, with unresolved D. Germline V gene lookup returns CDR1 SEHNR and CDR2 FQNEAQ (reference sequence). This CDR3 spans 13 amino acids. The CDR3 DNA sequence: TGTGCCAGCAGCTTTAACTACCAAGGGACCCAGTACTTC. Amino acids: CASSFNYQGTQYF.